These 18 T cell receptor beta chains originate from one sample sequenced in a study of T cell repertoires in cytomegalovirus infection. TCRdb used MiXCR to reprocess the reads, holding one entry per CDR3 protein. The table includes around 630,000 distinct CDR3 sequences, 24% detected once. Sequences were obtained from CD8+ T cells from PBMCs. These receptors were collected from a human donor in good health (CMV status not recorded). Some clones in this sample may be carry-over from other donors' samples.

This clonotype was detected only a few times. The chain combines TRBV29-1 with TRBJ2-3, with D hard to call. The germline gives CDR1 SQVTM, CDR2 ANQGSEA. The CDR3 has 13 amino acids. V was shortened by 4 bases and J by 2 bases, with 10 bases between the two germline ends. DNA of the CDR3: TGCAGCGTTGGTACAGACTTCACAGATACGCAGTATTTT. Protein: CSVGTDFTDTQYF.

This clonotype has a count of ten or more. This chain uses TRBV6-1 with TRBJ2-4; D is unresolved. The germline CDR1 and CDR2 sequences are MNHNS and SASEGT. There are 14 residues in the CDR3. V was shortened by 7 bases and J by 8 bases, with 18 bases between the two germline ends. CDR3 DNA sequence: TGTGCCAGCAATAACCCCGGGCTTGCGGACATTCAGTACTTC. Its translation is CASNNPGLADIQYF.

The gene calls are TRBV6-5 and TRBJ2-1; 10 bases fit TRBD1. Germline trimming cut 10 bases from V and 6 bases from J; bases unmatched to any gene: 15. CDR3 length equals 16 residues. Germline CDR1 reads MNHEY; CDR2 reads SVGAGI. The CDR3 loop is CATGGAGTGVGNEQFF. The CDR3 DNA follows: TGTGCCACCGGGGGGGCCGGGACAGGGGTGGGCAATGAGCAGTTCTTC.

This clonotype was counted many times. This chain joins TRBV6-1 and TRBJ2-7, with 8 bases identical to TRBD1. With V trimmed by 3 bases and J by 4 bases, 8 bases remained unmatched. Germline-derived CDR1 and CDR2 are MNHNS and SASEGT. This CDR3 is 15 amino acids long. As DNA, the CDR3 is TGTGCCAGCAGTGACAGGGGGCGAGGGGCTTACGAGCAGTACGTC. Its translation is CASSDRGRGAYEQYV.

This clonotype has a count of ten or more. V usage is TRBV10-3 and J usage is TRBJ1-1; D not certain. V was clipped by 0 bases and J by 4 bases, with 12 bases between them. This CDR3 comprises 15 residues. CDR1 and CDR2 from the germline V gene are ENHRY and SYGVKD. The chain's CDR3 is CAISESTYSSTEAFF. The CDR3 nucleotides are TGTGCCATCAGTGAGTCCACTTACAGCTCCACTGAAGCTTTCTTT.

In this sample, this clonotype turned up many times. The chain links TRBV28 to TRBJ2-5; D is perhaps TRBD1 or TRBD2 (7 bases each). Germline values: CDR1 MDHEN, CDR2 SYDVKM. Trimming pared 6 bases from V and 4 bases from J, leaving 18 bases between. CDR3 length equals 15 residues. The CDR3 nucleotides are TGTGCCAGCAGCGTCCGGACAGGCGGGGGAGAGACCCAGTACTTC. Translation gives CASSVRTGGGETQYF.

The V call is TRBV29-1, the J call TRBJ2-5, with D unclear. V was trimmed by 2 bases and J by 1 base, leaving 14 bases between them. The CDR3 is 15 residues long. Per germline, CDR1 SQVTM and CDR2 ANQGSEA. The CDR3 nucleotides are TGCAGCGTTGAAAGCCCTAGTTCAATCCAAGAGACCCAGTACTTC. Translated: CSVESPSSIQETQYF.

This clonotype turned up a few times. V and J are TRBV6-6 and TRBJ1-3; D uncertain. Germline CDR1 is MNHNY and CDR2 is SVGAGI (reference sequence). Trimming removed 3 bases at V and 4 bases at J, with 13 bases between. This CDR3 contains 15 residues. CDR3 sequence (DNA): TGTGCCAGCAGTTATGGGCACCCGCTCGGAAACACCATATATTTT. This sequence encodes CASSYGHPLGNTIYF.

The chain carries TRBV20-1 and TRBJ2-5; D is tentatively TRBD1 or TRBD2 (5 bases each). The germline gives CDR1 DFQATT, CDR2 SNEGSKA (reference sequence). The V end lost 3 bases, the J end lost 1 base, and 12 bases lay between the germline ends. The CDR3 extends over 14 amino acids. CDR3 protein: CSARGPASQETQYF. CDR3 bases: TGCAGTGCTAGGGGACCCGCATCCCAAGAGACCCAGTACTTC.

The rearrangement joins TRBV28 to TRBJ1-1; no reliable D call. Germline CDR1 and CDR2: MDHEN and SYDVKM. The V and J ends lost 7 bases and 1 base respectively, with 13 bases between them. The CDR3 has 14 residues. Written as DNA, the CDR3 is TGTGCCAGCACCTTATCGTACTCGAACACTGAAGCTTTCTTT. Protein sequence: CASTLSYSNTEAFF.

The chain carries TRBV19 and TRBJ2-1, with D perhaps TRBD1 or TRBD2 (5 bases each). Germline V lookup: CDR1 LNHDA, CDR2 SQIVND (reference sequence). The CDR3 totals 13 residues. V lost 0 bases, J lost 7 bases, and 7 bases lay in between. CDR3 amino acids: CASSIDGGNEQFF. In DNA, the CDR3 is TGTGCCAGTAGTATAGATGGGGGAAATGAGCAGTTCTTC.

The chain links TRBV7-8 to TRBJ2-2; possibly TRBD1 for D (6 bases). This CDR3 comprises 13 residues. Germline CDR1 is SGHVS and CDR2 is FQNEAQ. The V gene lost 5 bases and the J gene lost 8 bases, with 12 bases spanning the gap. This CDR3 reads CASSRKRGGELFF. The CDR3 nucleotides are TGTGCCAGCAGCCGGAAGAGGGGGGGGGAGCTGTTTTTT.

This clonotype was seen more than once but under ten times. J is TRBJ2-7 and V is TRBV28; possibly TRBD2 for D (5 bases). The CDR3 contains 14 residues. In germline, CDR1 is MDHEN, CDR2 SYDVKM. Trimming shortened V by 4 bases and J by 4 bases, and 14 bases separated the two germline ends. This CDR3 is CASSSGLGVYEQYV. The CDR3 DNA is TGTGCCAGCAGTTCAGGCCTGGGAGTGTACGAGCAGTACGTC.

This clonotype was counted at least ten times. The chain is built from TRBV6-6 and TRBJ2-2, with D perhaps matching TRBD1 (5 bases). The V end lost 9 bases, the J end lost 4 bases, and 9 bases lay between the germline ends. The CDR3 is 12 residues long. Germline V gene sequence: CDR1 MNHNY, CDR2 SVGAGI (reference sequence). The CDR3 reads CASRGFTGELFF. The DNA of the CDR3 is TGTGCCAGTAGGGGATTCACCGGGGAGCTGTTTTTT.

As for this clonotype: This may be a read error, as it is one base from a much larger clone. This chain links TRBV7-8 with TRBJ2-5; no firm D call. Germline-derived CDR1 and CDR2 are SGHVS and FQNEAQ. This CDR3 is 15 amino acids long. The DNA for the CDR3 is TGTGCCAACAGCCCCTCGTTAAGGTGGAAAGAGACCCAGTACTTC. Protein: CANSPSLRWKETQYF.

The chain joins TRBV19 to TRBJ1-1; D gene ambiguous. This CDR3 is built from 13 residues. Between the trimmed V and J ends, which lost 1 base and 6 bases, there was a span of 9 bases. Germline V gene lookup returns CDR1 LNHDA and CDR2 SQIVND (reference sequence). CDR3: CASSIGGIPEAFF. CDR3 DNA: TGTGCCAGTAGTATAGGCGGGATTCCTGAAGCTTTCTTT.

The chain couples TRBV29-1 to TRBJ2-2; D uncertain. CDR1 is SQVTM, CDR2 ANQGSEA, per germline. The CDR3 consists of 13 residues. Trimming left V 3 bases short and J 5 bases short, with 10 bases between. The CDR3 region has the DNA TGCAGCGTTGATGGGTTAGGGACCGGGGAGCTGTTTTTT. This translates into CSVDGLGTGELFF.

This clonotype occurred a few times. The rearrangement uses TRBV6-6 and TRBJ2-2; TRBD2 is a possible D gene (5 bases). The V end was cut by 0 bases, the J end by 0 bases, with 11 bases between. The CDR3 sequence is 17 residues long. Germline V CDR1 and CDR2: MNHNY, SVGAGI (reference sequence). CDR3 sequence (DNA): TGTGCCAGCAGTTACTCAGTCTCGGGGACGAACACCGGGGAGCTGTTTTTT. Amino acids: CASSYSVSGTNTGELFF.